Listed below are T cell receptor beta chains from one sample, sequenced in a study of blood T cell repertoires in COVID-19. Sequenced by immunoSEQ multiplex PCR; TCRdb stores in-frame clones only, minus some. The sample records some 370,000 clones, 87% being singletons. The sample was peripheral blood. These receptors were obtained from a woman aged 25 to 45 with COVID-19, enrolled during active disease. CDR3s include the opening cysteine and the closing phenylalanine or tryptophan. The order of the fields is V gene, clone size, D gene, J gene, CDR3 DNA, CDR3 protein. A D gene is named only where the DNA matches it firmly. Clone size is not always given. Where it is, it says once, few, many or a class for expanded clones.

V gene: TRBV7-3
clone size: -
D gene: -
J gene: TRBJ2-7
CDR3 DNA: TGTGCCAGCAGCGCGGGACCCAGCTCCTACGAGCAGTACTTC
CDR3 protein: CASSAGPSSYEQYF

V gene: TRBV5-1
clone size: -
D gene: TRBD1
J gene: TRBJ1-6
CDR3 DNA: TGCGCCAGCAGCTTGGGCCGGGACAGGTGGGAGTCACCCCTCCACTTT
CDR3 protein: CASSLGRDRWESPLHF

V gene: TRBV2
clone size: -
D gene: TRBD2
J gene: TRBJ2-3
CDR3 DNA: TGTGCCGGGCGGGGGGAGGTCATGGATACGCAGTATTTT
CDR3 protein: CAGRGEVMDTQYF

V gene: TRBV10-3
clone size: -
D gene: TRBD1
J gene: TRBJ2-7
CDR3 DNA: TGTGCCATCAGTGAGCCCCTCACAGGGGGCAGGTACGAGCAGTACTTC
CDR3 protein: CAISEPLTGGRYEQYF

V gene: TRBV2
clone size: -
D gene: TRBD1
J gene: TRBJ2-7
CDR3 DNA: TGTGCCAGCAGTACCTCAGGACAGGGGCCCTACGAGCAGTACTTC
CDR3 protein: CASSTSGQGPYEQYF

V gene: TRBV28
clone size: -
D gene: -
J gene: TRBJ2-3
CDR3 DNA: TGTGCCAGCAGTTTCCAGGGTACAGATACGCAGTATTTT
CDR3 protein: CASSFQGTDTQYF

V gene: TRBV29-1
clone size: -
D gene: -
J gene: TRBJ1-2
CDR3 DNA: TGCAGCGTTGTGATTGGGCAGGGCCTTGGCTACACCTTC
CDR3 protein: CSVVIGQGLGYTF

V gene: TRBV7-9
clone size: once
D gene: -
J gene: TRBJ2-3
CDR3 DNA: TGTGCCAGCAGCTTAACTCCTACCTTCGCCGGAGACACGCAGTATTTT
CDR3 protein: CASSLTPTFAGDTQYF

V gene: TRBV6-1
clone size: -
D gene: TRBD1
J gene: TRBJ1-3
CDR3 DNA: TGTGCCAGCAGTGAAAGACAGGGGTTCGGAAACACCATATATTTT
CDR3 protein: CASSERQGFGNTIYF

V gene: TRBV5-6
clone size: -
D gene: TRBD1
J gene: TRBJ1-4
CDR3 DNA: TGTGCCAGCAGCTTCGGGACAGGGAGAGGGAATGAAAAACTGTTTTTT
CDR3 protein: CASSFGTGRGNEKLFF

V gene: TRBV12-3/TRBV12-4
clone size: -
D gene: -
J gene: TRBJ2-3
CDR3 DNA: TGTGCCAGCAGTGGGCCGGCTACGCAGTATTTT
CDR3 protein: CASSGPATQYF

V gene: TRBV18
clone size: -
D gene: -
J gene: TRBJ1-3
CDR3 DNA: TGTGCCAGCTCACCACCGAACACCCTCTCTGGAAACACCATATATTTT
CDR3 protein: CASSPPNTLSGNTIYF

V gene: TRBV28
clone size: -
D gene: -
J gene: TRBJ1-2
CDR3 DNA: TGTGCCAGCAGTCTCCTTGGGGCGCTCGTCAAAGGCTACACCTTC
CDR3 protein: CASSLLGALVKGYTF

V gene: TRBV20-1
clone size: -
D gene: -
J gene: TRBJ1-2
CDR3 DNA: TGCAGTGCCGGCTTGGGGAGCGGCTACACCTTC
CDR3 protein: CSAGLGSGYTF

V gene: TRBV25-1
clone size: -
D gene: -
J gene: TRBJ2-1
CDR3 DNA: TGTGCCAGCAGTGAGGCCAATCTGAGGGGGGAGCAGTTCTTC
CDR3 protein: CASSEANLRGEQFF

V gene: TRBV5-5
clone size: -
D gene: TRBD1
J gene: TRBJ2-7
CDR3 DNA: TGTGCCAGCAGCTGGGGACAGGGCTACGAGCAGTACTTC
CDR3 protein: CASSWGQGYEQYF

V gene: TRBV10-3
clone size: -
D gene: TRBD1
J gene: TRBJ2-7
CDR3 DNA: TGTGCCATCAGTGAGTCGGGTTTTGGGACAGGGGTTTCCGAGCAGTACTTC
CDR3 protein: CAISESGFGTGVSEQYF

V gene: TRBV4-3
clone size: -
D gene: -
J gene: TRBJ2-7
CDR3 DNA: TGCGCCAGCAGCCAAGATATCGTTGGGGCAGACACCTACGAGCAGTACTTC
CDR3 protein: CASSQDIVGADTYEQYF

V gene: TRBV6-5
clone size: -
D gene: -
J gene: TRBJ2-7
CDR3 DNA: TGTGCCAGCAGTCTACGTAGCGGTTCTGCCTACGAGCAGTACTTC
CDR3 protein: CASSLRSGSAYEQYF

V gene: TRBV6-1
clone size: -
D gene: -
J gene: TRBJ2-4
CDR3 DNA: TGTGCCAGCAGTGAAGAGGGTCCGCGGGGACTCAAAAACATTCAGTACTTC
CDR3 protein: CASSEEGPRGLKNIQYF

V gene: TRBV14
clone size: -
D gene: TRBD2
J gene: TRBJ2-7
CDR3 DNA: TGTGCCAGCAGCCCACTAGCGGGAGGGCCCTACGAGCAGTACTTC
CDR3 protein: CASSPLAGGPYEQYF

V gene: TRBV11-2
clone size: -
D gene: TRBD1
J gene: TRBJ2-1
CDR3 DNA: TGTGCCAGCAGCTCCGACAGGGGAAATGAGCAGTTCTTC
CDR3 protein: CASSSDRGNEQFF

V gene: TRBV4-2
clone size: -
D gene: TRBD1
J gene: TRBJ2-7
CDR3 DNA: TGTGCCAGCAGCCCCGGGACAGGGGTTGACGAGCAGTACTTC
CDR3 protein: CASSPGTGVDEQYF

V gene: TRBV4-2
clone size: -
D gene: TRBD1
J gene: TRBJ1-2
CDR3 DNA: TGTGCCAGCAGCCCCTCCGGGACAGGGCCGTATGGCTACACCTTC
CDR3 protein: CASSPSGTGPYGYTF

V gene: TRBV2
clone size: -
D gene: -
J gene: TRBJ2-2
CDR3 DNA: TGTGCCAGCAGTGAACCCGGGGGGCTCGGGGAGCTGTTTTTT
CDR3 protein: CASSEPGGLGELFF

V gene: TRBV4-2
clone size: -
D gene: -
J gene: TRBJ2-3
CDR3 DNA: TGTGCCAGCAGCCTAGCGGAGAGGACAGATACGCAGTATTTT
CDR3 protein: CASSLAERTDTQYF

V gene: TRBV4-1
clone size: -
D gene: -
J gene: TRBJ1-2
CDR3 DNA: TGCGCCAGCAGCCAAGAAAGCCTCAACTATGGCTACACCTTC
CDR3 protein: CASSQESLNYGYTF

V gene: TRBV7-2
clone size: -
D gene: -
J gene: TRBJ1-2
CDR3 DNA: TGTGCCAGCAGCTCCGGGGTGAACTATGGCTACACCTTC
CDR3 protein: CASSSGVNYGYTF

V gene: TRBV24-1
clone size: -
D gene: -
J gene: TRBJ2-2
CDR3 DNA: TGTGCCACCAGTGTGAGCACCGGGGAGCTGTTTTTT
CDR3 protein: CATSVSTGELFF

V gene: TRBV5-1
clone size: once
D gene: -
J gene: TRBJ2-3
CDR3 DNA: TGCGCCAGCAGCTCGGGTAGGGATACGCAGTATTTT
CDR3 protein: CASSSGRDTQYF

V gene: TRBV4-2
clone size: -
D gene: -
J gene: TRBJ1-5
CDR3 DNA: TGTGCCAGCAGCCAAGATCTGGGAAGGGGGAATCAGCCCCAGCATTTT
CDR3 protein: CASSQDLGRGNQPQHF

V gene: TRBV7-3
clone size: once
D gene: -
J gene: TRBJ2-4
CDR3 DNA: TGTGCCAGCAGCCGCCAAGGGGCCTTAGCCAAAAACATTCAGTACTTC
CDR3 protein: CASSRQGALAKNIQYF

V gene: TRBV4-3
clone size: -
D gene: TRBD1
J gene: TRBJ2-2
CDR3 DNA: TGCGCCAGCAGCCAGGAACCGGGACAGATTACCGGGGAGCTGTTTTTT
CDR3 protein: CASSQEPGQITGELFF

V gene: TRBV12-3/TRBV12-4
clone size: -
D gene: TRBD1
J gene: TRBJ2-1
CDR3 DNA: TGTGCCAGCAGTTTGGGCAGGGGGCATGAGCAGTTCTTC
CDR3 protein: CASSLGRGHEQFF

V gene: TRBV24-1
clone size: few
D gene: TRBD1
J gene: TRBJ1-1
CDR3 DNA: TGTGCCACCAGTGACCCTGGGACAGGGGACACTGAAGCTTTCTTT
CDR3 protein: CATSDPGTGDTEAFF

V gene: TRBV9
clone size: -
D gene: -
J gene: TRBJ2-7
CDR3 DNA: TGTGCCAGCAGCGTAGAGCCGAGCTCCTACGAGCAGTACTTC
CDR3 protein: CASSVEPSSYEQYF

V gene: TRBV6-5
clone size: -
D gene: -
J gene: TRBJ1-1
CDR3 DNA: TGTGCCAGCGGCCTTTTGAACACTGAAGCTTTCTTT
CDR3 protein: CASGLLNTEAFF

V gene: TRBV30
clone size: -
D gene: -
J gene: TRBJ1-1
CDR3 DNA: TGTGCCTGGAGTGTACTGGGCGACGCTGAAGCTTTCTTT
CDR3 protein: CAWSVLGDAEAFF

V gene: TRBV27
clone size: few
D gene: TRBD2
J gene: TRBJ2-7
CDR3 DNA: TGTGCCACCGCGGGCCTAGCGGGAGAAGAGCAGTACTTC
CDR3 protein: CATAGLAGEEQYF

V gene: TRBV4-1
clone size: -
D gene: -
J gene: TRBJ2-1
CDR3 DNA: TGCGCCAGCAGTGAAATTTCGAATCTTGGAGGCAATGAGCAGTTCTTC
CDR3 protein: CASSEISNLGGNEQFF

V gene: TRBV9
clone size: -
D gene: -
J gene: TRBJ2-1
CDR3 DNA: TGTGCCAGCAGCGACCGCCCTAGCGACACCTACAATGAGCAGTTCTTC
CDR3 protein: CASSDRPSDTYNEQFF

V gene: TRBV19
clone size: -
D gene: TRBD1
J gene: TRBJ1-1
CDR3 DNA: TGTGCCAGTAGCGGAACCGGGACAGGGGGCACTGAAGCTTTCTTT
CDR3 protein: CASSGTGTGGTEAFF

V gene: TRBV2
clone size: -
D gene: TRBD1
J gene: TRBJ1-3
CDR3 DNA: TGTGCCAGCAGTCTACAGGGGGCGAAATCTGGAAACACCATATATTTT
CDR3 protein: CASSLQGAKSGNTIYF

V gene: TRBV29-1
clone size: -
D gene: TRBD1
J gene: TRBJ2-5
CDR3 DNA: TGCAGCGCTGACAGGGCTCAAGAGACCCAGTACTTC
CDR3 protein: CSADRAQETQYF

V gene: TRBV18
clone size: -
D gene: -
J gene: TRBJ2-1
CDR3 DNA: TGTGCCAGCTCACCACCCAACAATGAGCAGTTCTTC
CDR3 protein: CASSPPNNEQFF

V gene: TRBV27
clone size: -
D gene: -
J gene: TRBJ2-5
CDR3 DNA: TGTGCCAGCAGTTTATCGAAGTGGGGCGTTGAGACCCAGTACTTC
CDR3 protein: CASSLSKWGVETQYF

V gene: TRBV6-2/TRBV6-3
clone size: few
D gene: -
J gene: TRBJ2-5
CDR3 DNA: TGTGCCAGCAGGTACTCCGGAGGGCAAGAGACCCAGTACTTC
CDR3 protein: CASRYSGGQETQYF

V gene: TRBV4-1
clone size: -
D gene: TRBD2
J gene: TRBJ2-1
CDR3 DNA: TGCGCCAGCAGCCGCGGACTAGACAATGAGCAGTTCTTC
CDR3 protein: CASSRGLDNEQFF

V gene: TRBV7-8
clone size: -
D gene: -
J gene: TRBJ2-2
CDR3 DNA: TGTGCCAGCAGCCTTTATAGCGGTTCGAACACCGGGGAGCTGTTTTTT
CDR3 protein: CASSLYSGSNTGELFF

V gene: TRBV5-1
clone size: -
D gene: TRBD1
J gene: TRBJ2-3
CDR3 DNA: TGCGCCAGCGGAACAGGGGACACAGATACGCAGTATTTT
CDR3 protein: CASGTGDTDTQYF

V gene: TRBV19
clone size: -
D gene: -
J gene: TRBJ1-4
CDR3 DNA: TGTGCCAGTAGTTCCGACAGGTTTGGCAAAAGGGAAAAACTGTTTTTT
CDR3 protein: CASSSDRFGKREKLFF

V gene: TRBV7-2
clone size: -
D gene: -
J gene: TRBJ2-7
CDR3 DNA: TGTGCCAGCAGCTCCGGGACAAGGCACGAGCAGTACTTC
CDR3 protein: CASSSGTRHEQYF

V gene: TRBV7-2
clone size: -
D gene: -
J gene: TRBJ2-3
CDR3 DNA: TGTGCCAGCAGCCCGTTCCGAACGGGCACAGATACGCAGTATTTT
CDR3 protein: CASSPFRTGTDTQYF

V gene: TRBV6-5
clone size: -
D gene: TRBD2
J gene: TRBJ2-7
CDR3 DNA: TGTGCCAGCAGCCCCCCGGGAGGGGGGGCCTACGAGCAGTACTTC
CDR3 protein: CASSPPGGGAYEQYF

V gene: TRBV5-4
clone size: -
D gene: -
J gene: TRBJ2-7
CDR3 DNA: TGTGCCAGCAGCTTAAGAACAGGGAGCCAAGCCGAGCAGTACTTC
CDR3 protein: CASSLRTGSQAEQYF

V gene: TRBV7-2
clone size: -
D gene: -
J gene: TRBJ1-1
CDR3 DNA: TGTGCCAGCAGCTCTGCAGGGGTAGAGACTGAAGCTTTCTTT
CDR3 protein: CASSSAGVETEAFF

V gene: TRBV2
clone size: -
D gene: -
J gene: TRBJ2-7
CDR3 DNA: TGTGCCAGCAGTGACACAGAATTCTCCTACGAGCAGTACTTC
CDR3 protein: CASSDTEFSYEQYF

V gene: TRBV7-3
clone size: once
D gene: TRBD2
J gene: TRBJ2-2
CDR3 DNA: TGTGCCAGCAGCCGCCGAGGGACTAGCGGGTCAACCGGGGAGCTGTTTTTT
CDR3 protein: CASSRRGTSGSTGELFF

V gene: TRBV10-2
clone size: -
D gene: TRBD1
J gene: TRBJ2-7
CDR3 DNA: TGCGCCAGCACTAAGACCGGGACAGGGCAAGGGGAGCAGTACTTC
CDR3 protein: CASTKTGTGQGEQYF